The clone carrying this T cell receptor (beta chain) was observed many times. A much bigger clone sits one base away, suggesting this may be a read error. CDR3 length: 12 residues. Germline values: CDR1 MGHDK, CDR2 SYGVNS. The germline V and J ends were trimmed by 5 bases and 5 bases, with 9 bases remaining between them. This sample was taken from a study of Graves' ophthalmopathy and Graves' hyperthyroidism. As the template, RNA transcripts were used to amplify TCR beta CDR3 regions. First-round RT-PCR used HTBI primers; second-round multiplex PCR followed. TCRdb recomputed calls from the multiplex PCR reads with MiXCR, one row per CDR3 protein. The sample shows roughly 700,000 distinct CDR3 sequences, around 40% of them seen only once.

This TCR was sampled from an adult man with Graves' ophthalmopathy. Sequencing used peripheral blood. The V call is TRBV25-1, the J call TRBJ2-5; TRBD1 is a possible D gene (6 bases). CDR3 in DNA: TGTGCCAGCAGTCCAGGGGTGGAGACCCAGTACTTC. Residues: CASSPGVETQYF.